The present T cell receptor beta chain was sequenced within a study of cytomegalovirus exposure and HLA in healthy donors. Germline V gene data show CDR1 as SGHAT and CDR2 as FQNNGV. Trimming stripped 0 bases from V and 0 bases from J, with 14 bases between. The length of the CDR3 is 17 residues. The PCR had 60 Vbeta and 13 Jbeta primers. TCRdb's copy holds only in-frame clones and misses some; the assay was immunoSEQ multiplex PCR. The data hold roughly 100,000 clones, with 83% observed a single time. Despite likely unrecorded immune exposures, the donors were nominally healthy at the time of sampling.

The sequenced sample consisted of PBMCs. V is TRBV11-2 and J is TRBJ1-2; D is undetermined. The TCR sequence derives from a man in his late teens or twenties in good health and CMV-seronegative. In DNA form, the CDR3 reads TGTGCCAGCAGCTTAGATCGAAGGCGGTCAACTAACTATGGCTACACCTTC. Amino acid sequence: CASSLDRRRSTNYGYTF.